This TCR beta chain emerged from a study of T cells in Graves' hyperthyroidism and ophthalmopathy. The CDR3 length is 15 residues. CDR1 is MDHEN and CDR2 is SYDVKM in the germline V gene. V lost 5 bases to trimming and J lost 0 bases, with 11 bases between them. Amplification of TCR beta CDR3 regions used RNA as the template. First-round RT-PCR targeting the TCR CDR3 was performed with the HTBI primer set. TCRdb used MiXCR to reprocess the multiplex PCR reads, holding one entry per CDR3 protein. This sample has hundreds of thousands of distinct CDR3 sequences; around 13% occur once, and the top ten carry around 9.6%. This clonotype was picked up many times.

This clonotype originated in a woman under 30 with Graves' hyperthyroidism. The V gene is TRBV28, the J gene TRBJ1-5; D is perhaps TRBD1 (5 bases). The sample consisted of blood. The CDR3: CASSPSTVSNQPQHF. CDR3 in DNA: TGTGCCAGCAGTCCCTCGACAGTTAGCAATCAGCCCCAGCATTTT. The full variable domain, rest sourced from reference TRBV28 and TRBJ1-5, is DVKVTQSSRYLVKRTGEKVFLECVQDMDHENMFWYRQDPGLGLRLIYFSYDVKMKEKGDIPEGYSVSREKKERFSLILESASTNQTSMYLCASSPSTVSNQPQHFGDGTRLSIL.